The 16 T cell receptor beta chains below were found in one sample sequenced in a study of cytomegalovirus exposure and HLA in healthy donors. 13 Jbeta primers and 60 Vbeta primers were used for the PCR. Here immunoSEQ multiplex PCR was the method, and the copy in TCRdb shows in-frame clones only, minus some. The table has 180,000 or so clones, 65% to 85% seen once. The sample was PBMCs. These receptors were collected from a woman in her 50s in good health and CMV-seropositive.

This clone has just a few counts. This chain links TRBV14 with TRBJ2-2; D gene unclear. The CDR3 is 12 residues long. The V gene's germline CDR1 is SGHDN and CDR2 FVKESK. Trimming took off 5 bases at V and 3 bases at J, with 4 bases between the two ends. As DNA, the CDR3 is TGTGCCAGCAGCTCTTACACCGGGGAGCTGTTTTTT. Its protein is CASSSYTGELFF. Supplemented by reference TRBV14 and TRBJ2-2, the full variable domain reads EAGVTQFPSHSVIEKGQTVTLRCDPISGHDNLYWYRRVMGKEIKFLLHFVKESKQDESGMPNNRFLAERTGGTYSTLKVQPAELEDSGVYFCASSSYTGELFFGEGSRLTVL.

The chain couples TRBV5-1 to TRBJ2-5; perhaps TRBD1 as D (6 bases). Germline V gene lookup returns CDR1 SGHRS and CDR2 YFSETQ. Trimming stripped 0 bases from V and 2 bases from J, with 14 bases between. CDR3 length: 16 residues. The DNA for the CDR3 is TGCGCCAGCAGCTTGGAGGGACAAGTCGAGCAAGAGACCCAGTACTTC. This gives the protein CASSLEGQVEQETQYF.

The chain uses TRBV18 and TRBJ2-2; D possibly corresponds to TRBD1 (6 bases). V shed 5 bases and J shed 4 bases, with 11 bases lying between them. The germline V gene encodes CDR1 KGHSH and CDR2 LQKENI. The CDR3 contains 14 residues. The CDR3 here is CASSAVRGTGELFF. The CDR3 DNA sequence: TGTGCCAGCTCAGCCGTCAGGGGCACCGGGGAGCTGTTTTTT.

The J gene is TRBJ2-2, the V gene TRBV7-9, with D maybe TRBD1 (6 bases). The CDR3 extends over 14 amino acids. Germline CDR1 SEHNR, CDR2 FQNEAQ (reference sequence). Trimming cost V 8 bases and J 5 bases, with 15 bases left between them. The CDR3 here is CASVPAGVTGELFF. DNA for the CDR3: TGTGCCAGCGTTCCGGCAGGGGTAACCGGGGAGCTGTTTTTT. The full variable domain, completed using reference TRBV7-9 and TRBJ2-2, is DTGVSQNPRHKITKRGQNVTFRCDPISEHNRLYWYRQTLGQGPEFLTYFQNEAQLEKSRLLSDRFSAERPKGSFSTLEIQRTEQGDSAMYLCASVPAGVTGELFFGEGSRLTVL.

CDR3 protein: CASSAQTGGSYGYTF. For the CDR3, the DNA is TGTGCCAGCAGCGCACAGACGGGGGGGAGCTATGGCTACACCTTC. The V gene is TRBV9, the J gene TRBJ1-2, with TRBD1 as a possible D gene (5 bases). The CDR3 contains 15 residues. V lost 3 bases to trimming and J lost 4 bases, with 16 bases between them. The germline V gene encodes CDR1 SGDLS and CDR2 YYNGEE. Drawing the rest from reference TRBV9 and TRBJ1-2, the complete variable domain is DSGVTQTPKHLITATGQRVTLRCSPRSGDLSVYWYQQSLDQGLQFLIQYYNGEERAKGNILERFSAQQFPDLHSELNLSSLELGDSALYFCASSAQTGGSYGYTFGSGTRLTVV.

This sequence joins TRBV10-1 and TRBJ2-5; TRBD2 aligns across 10 bases. Germline assignment: CDR1 WNHNN and CDR2 SYGVQD (reference sequence). The CDR3 covers 14 residues. The junction had 5 bases not matched to a gene; V was cut back by 5 bases and J by 5 bases. The CDR3 DNA is TGCGCCAGCAGTCTAGCGGGGGCCAGGGAGACCCAGTACTTC. It encodes CASSLAGARETQYF.

The chain links TRBV5-4 to TRBJ2-1, with unresolved D. V lost 2 bases and J 0 bases, leaving 6 bases between the germline ends. The CDR3 sequence is 14 residues long. Germline V gives CDR1 SGHNT, CDR2 YYREEE (reference sequence). CDR3 sequence (DNA): TGTGCCAGCAGCTTACCGGGCTCCTACAATGAGCAGTTCTTC. The encoded protein is CASSLPGSYNEQFF.

This clone was detected once. The chain is built from TRBV10-3 and TRBJ1-4; TRBD1 might be the D (5 bases). V lost 4 bases, J lost 7 bases, and 10 bases lay in between. The germline gives CDR1 ENHRY, CDR2 SYGVKD. CDR3 length: 13 amino acids. The CDR3, as DNA: TGTGCCATCAGTGCAGGGTTAGGTGAAAAACTGTTTTTT. Its protein is CAISAGLGEKLFF.

The V and J genes are TRBV7-6 and TRBJ2-5, with TRBD2 matching 8 bases. The germline V gene has CDR1 SGHVS and CDR2 FNYEAQ. V shed 5 bases, J shed 13 bases, and the junction held 18 bases outside the gene matches. This CDR3 has 15 residues. The CDR3 DNA sequence: TGTGCCAGCAGCCCCCTAGGGAACCCACTAGCGGAAAGGTACTTC. This sequence encodes CASSPLGNPLAERYF.

The rearrangement uses TRBV6-4 and TRBJ1-5; perhaps TRBD1 as D (6 bases). The V gene's germline CDR1 is MRHNA and CDR2 SNTAGT. Deletions cut 0 bases from V and 2 bases from J, with 20 bases between. The CDR3 is made up of 19 amino acids. CDR3 sequence (DNA): TGTGCCAGCAGTGACTCGGGCGGAAGGAGGACAGCAGGCAATCAGCCCCAGCATTTT. Translating it yields CASSDSGGRRTAGNQPQHF.

The chain has TRBV7-3 and TRBJ2-5; D perhaps matches TRBD2 (5 bases). V lost 3 bases to trimming and J lost 5 bases, with 13 bases between them. This CDR3 region has 14 residues. The germline V gene encodes CDR1 SGHTA and CDR2 FQGTGA. CDR3 DNA sequence: TGTGCCAGCAGCTTGTTTTCGGACTCGGAGACCCAGTACTTC. Encoded protein: CASSLFSDSETQYF.

This chain links TRBV18 with TRBJ2-5; 13 nucleotides line up with TRBD2. This CDR3 contains 18 residues. V lost 4 bases to trimming and J lost 2 bases; unmatched junction nucleotides: 10. CDR1 and CDR2 (germline): KGHSH, LQKENI. CDR3 coding DNA: TGTGCCAGCTCACGAATCGGACTAGCGGGGGACTTACAAGAGACCCAGTACTTC. This gives the protein CASSRIGLAGDLQETQYF. Based on the CDR3 plus reference TRBV18 and TRBJ2-5, the full variable domain is NAGVMQNPRHLVRRRGQEARLRCSPMKGHSHVYWYRQLPEEGLKFMVYLQKENIIDESGMPKERFSAEFPKEGPSILRIQQVVRGDSAAYFCASSRIGLAGDLQETQYFGPGTRLLVL.

The CDR3 sequence: CASSLAGGLVNEQFF. The CDR3 DNA reads TGTGCCAGCAGCTTGGCGGGGGGGCTCGTCAATGAGCAGTTCTTC. The V and J genes are TRBV7-9 and TRBJ2-1; 9 bases are a match to TRBD2. This CDR3 region has 15 residues. V trimming: 3 bases; J trimming: 6 bases; junction bases outside the gene matches: 6. The V gene's germline CDR1 is SEHNR and CDR2 FQNEAQ (reference sequence).

The chain has TRBV6-4 and TRBJ2-7; 9 bases are a match to TRBD2. V gave up 11 bases and J gave up 0 bases; unmatched junction bases: 17. CDR3 size: 17 residues. The germline CDR1 and CDR2 sequences are MRHNA and SNTAGT. Here the CDR3 DNA reads TGTGCCGAACGCGTGGGACTAGCCAGACTTAGCTCCTACGAGCAGTACTTC. Its translation is CAERVGLARLSSYEQYF.

The chain has TRBV7-2 and TRBJ2-5, with 8 bases identical to TRBD1. Germline assignment: CDR1 SGHTA and CDR2 FQGNSA. The CDR3 spans 17 residues. V gave up 2 bases and J gave up 2 bases; unmatched junction bases: 10. CDR3 protein: CASSLPGGLDVQETQYF. The CDR3 nucleotides read TGTGCCAGCAGCTTACCAGGGGGCTTAGACGTGCAAGAGACCCAGTACTTC.

V usage is TRBV5-1 and J usage is TRBJ2-7; the match to TRBD2 covers 8 bases. Losses at the gene ends were 4 bases for V and 1 base for J; bases not matched to a gene: 4. Germline assignment: CDR1 SGHRS and CDR2 YFSETQ. The CDR3 runs to 14 residues. The CDR3 region has the DNA TGCGCCAGCAGCCCGGGAGGGCGTTCCTACGAGCAGTACTTC. Protein sequence: CASSPGGRSYEQYF.